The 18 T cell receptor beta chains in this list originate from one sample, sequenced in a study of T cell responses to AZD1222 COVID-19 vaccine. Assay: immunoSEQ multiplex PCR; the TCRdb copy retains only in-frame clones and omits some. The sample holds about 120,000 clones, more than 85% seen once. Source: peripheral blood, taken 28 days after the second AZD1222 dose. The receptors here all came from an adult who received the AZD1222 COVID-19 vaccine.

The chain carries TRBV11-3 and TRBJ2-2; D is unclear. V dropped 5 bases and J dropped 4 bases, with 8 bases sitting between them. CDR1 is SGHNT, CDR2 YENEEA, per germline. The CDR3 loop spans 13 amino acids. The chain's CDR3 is CASSPHPTGELFF. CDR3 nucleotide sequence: TGTGCCAGCAGCCCGCACCCCACCGGGGAGCTGTTTTTT.

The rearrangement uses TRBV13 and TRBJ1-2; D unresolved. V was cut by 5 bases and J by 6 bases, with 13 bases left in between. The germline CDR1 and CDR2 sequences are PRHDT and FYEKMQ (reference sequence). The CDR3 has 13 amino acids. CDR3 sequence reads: CASSPGEGNGYTF. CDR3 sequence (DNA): TGTGCCAGCAGCCCTGGGGAGGGAAATGGCTACACCTTC.

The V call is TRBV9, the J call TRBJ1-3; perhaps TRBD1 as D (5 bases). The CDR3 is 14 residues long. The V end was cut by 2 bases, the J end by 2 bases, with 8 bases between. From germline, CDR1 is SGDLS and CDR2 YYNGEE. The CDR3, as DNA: TGTGCCAGCAGCGTGGGGGGAGCTGGAAACACCATATATTTT. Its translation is CASSVGGAGNTIYF.

This chain's CDR3 is CASSPGTSSSDTQYF. CDR3 in DNA: TGTGCCAGCTCACCAGGGACTAGTAGCTCAGATACGCAGTATTTT. The gene calls are TRBV18 and TRBJ2-3, with 8 positions matching TRBD2. This CDR3 comprises 15 residues. Germline V gene sequence: CDR1 KGHSH, CDR2 LQKENI. V trimming: 2 bases; J trimming: 4 bases; junction bases outside the gene matches: 5. Looking up the rest from reference TRBV18 and TRBJ2-3 gives the full variable domain: NAGVMQNPRHLVRRRGQEARLRCSPMKGHSHVYWYRQLPEEGLKFMVYLQKENIIDESGMPKERFSAEFPKEGPSILRIQQVVRGDSAAYFCASSPGTSSSDTQYFGPGTRLTVL.

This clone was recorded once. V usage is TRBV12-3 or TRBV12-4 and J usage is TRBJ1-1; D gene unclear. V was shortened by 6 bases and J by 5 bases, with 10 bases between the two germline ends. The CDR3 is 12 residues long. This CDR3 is CASSRGRTEAFF. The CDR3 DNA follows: TGTGCCAGCAGCCGCGGCCGGACTGAAGCTTTCTTT.

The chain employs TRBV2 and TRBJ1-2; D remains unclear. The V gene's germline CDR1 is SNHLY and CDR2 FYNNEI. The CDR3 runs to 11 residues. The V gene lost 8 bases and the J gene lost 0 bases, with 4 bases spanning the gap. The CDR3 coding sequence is TGTGCCAGCGCAGCTAACTATGGCTACACCTTC. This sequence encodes CASAANYGYTF.

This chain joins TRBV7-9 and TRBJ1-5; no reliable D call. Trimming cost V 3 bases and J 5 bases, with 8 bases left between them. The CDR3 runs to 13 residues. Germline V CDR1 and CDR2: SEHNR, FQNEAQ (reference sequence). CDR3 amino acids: CASSFGSYQPQHF. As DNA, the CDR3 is TGTGCCAGCAGCTTCGGTTCGTATCAGCCCCAGCATTTT.

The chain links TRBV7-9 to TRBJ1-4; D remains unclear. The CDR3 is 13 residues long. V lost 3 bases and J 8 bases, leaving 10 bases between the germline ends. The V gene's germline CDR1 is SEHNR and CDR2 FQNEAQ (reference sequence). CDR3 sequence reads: CASSLGVGEKLFF. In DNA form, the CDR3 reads TGTGCCAGCAGCTTGGGCGTCGGGGAAAAACTGTTTTTT.

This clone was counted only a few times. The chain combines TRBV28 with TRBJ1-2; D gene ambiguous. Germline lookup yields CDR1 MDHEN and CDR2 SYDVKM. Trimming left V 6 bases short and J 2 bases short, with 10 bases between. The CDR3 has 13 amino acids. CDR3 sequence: CASSPDGNYGYTF. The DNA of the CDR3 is TGTGCCAGCAGCCCGGACGGAAACTATGGCTACACCTTC.

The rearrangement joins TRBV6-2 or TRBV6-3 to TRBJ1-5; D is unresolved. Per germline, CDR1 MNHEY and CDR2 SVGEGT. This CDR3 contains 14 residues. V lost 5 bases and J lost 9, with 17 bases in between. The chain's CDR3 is CASSTTASGLPQHF. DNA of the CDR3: TGTGCCAGCAGTACCACTGCTTCGGGGTTGCCCCAGCATTTT.

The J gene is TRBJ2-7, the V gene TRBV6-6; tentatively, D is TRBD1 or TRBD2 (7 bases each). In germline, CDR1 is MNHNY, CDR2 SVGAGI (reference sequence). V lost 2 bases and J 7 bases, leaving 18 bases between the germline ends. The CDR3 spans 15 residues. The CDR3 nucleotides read TGTGCCAGCAGTTACCCAGGGGGAGGGGGCCGGGAGCAGTACTTC. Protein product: CASSYPGGGGREQYF.

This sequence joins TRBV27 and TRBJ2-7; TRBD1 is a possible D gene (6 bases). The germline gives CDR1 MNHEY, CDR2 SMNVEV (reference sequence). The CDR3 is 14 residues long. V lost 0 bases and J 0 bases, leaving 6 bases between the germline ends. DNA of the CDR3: TGTGCCAGCAGTTTATCAGGGGGCTCCTACGAGCAGTACTTC. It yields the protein CASSLSGGSYEQYF.

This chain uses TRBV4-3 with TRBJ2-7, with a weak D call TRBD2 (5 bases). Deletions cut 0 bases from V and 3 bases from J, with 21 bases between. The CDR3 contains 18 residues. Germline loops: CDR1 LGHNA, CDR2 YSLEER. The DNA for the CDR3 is TGCGCCAGCAGCCAAGATCGTAGTTACGGAGGCGTTATCTACGAGCAGTACTTC. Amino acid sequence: CASSQDRSYGGVIYEQYF.

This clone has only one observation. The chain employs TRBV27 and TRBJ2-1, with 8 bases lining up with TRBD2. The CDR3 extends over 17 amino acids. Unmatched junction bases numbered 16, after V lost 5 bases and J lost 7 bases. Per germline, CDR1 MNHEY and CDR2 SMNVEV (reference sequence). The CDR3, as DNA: TGTGCCAGCAGTCCACGGGCTAGCGGGTGGGTGGCTAATGAGCAGTTCTTC. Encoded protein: CASSPRASGWVANEQFF.

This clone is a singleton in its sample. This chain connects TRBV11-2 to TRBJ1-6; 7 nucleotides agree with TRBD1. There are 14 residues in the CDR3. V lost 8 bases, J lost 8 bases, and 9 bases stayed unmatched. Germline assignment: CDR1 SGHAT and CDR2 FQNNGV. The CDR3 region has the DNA TGTGCCAGCGGAAAGGACAGGACCCATTCACCCCTCCACTTT. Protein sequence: CASGKDRTHSPLHF.

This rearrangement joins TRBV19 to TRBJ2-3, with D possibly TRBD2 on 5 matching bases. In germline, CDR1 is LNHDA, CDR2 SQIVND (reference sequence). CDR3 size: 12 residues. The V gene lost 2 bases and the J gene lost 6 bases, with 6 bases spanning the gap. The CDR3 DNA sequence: TGTGCCAGTAGTATATGGGAGGATACGCAGTATTTT. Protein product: CASSIWEDTQYF.

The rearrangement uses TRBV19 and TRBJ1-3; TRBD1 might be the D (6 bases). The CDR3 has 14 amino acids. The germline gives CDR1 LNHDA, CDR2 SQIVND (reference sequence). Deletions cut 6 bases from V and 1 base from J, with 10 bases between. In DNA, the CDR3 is TGTGCCAGTAGCCACCAGGGGTCTGGAAACACCATATATTTT. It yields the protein CASSHQGSGNTIYF.

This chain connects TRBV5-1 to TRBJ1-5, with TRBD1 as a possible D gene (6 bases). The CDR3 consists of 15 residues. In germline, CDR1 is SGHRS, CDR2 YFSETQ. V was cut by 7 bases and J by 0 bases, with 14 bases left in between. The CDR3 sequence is CASSLQGNSNQPQHF. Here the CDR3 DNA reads TGCGCCAGCTCTCTCCAGGGGAATAGCAATCAGCCCCAGCATTTT.